The 2 T cell receptor beta chains in this list originate from one sample, sequenced in a study of technical replicates of blood from several donors. Measured with immunoSEQ multiplex PCR; TCRdb has only the in-frame clones, and not every one. The repertoire holds over 15,000 clones, around 84% seen once, with about an eighth in the top ten. The sequencing sample was made of PBMCs. These receptor sequences come from a human donor in good health.

The gene calls are TRBV19 and TRBJ1-5; no firm D call. This CDR3 comprises 15 residues. Trimming removed 8 bases at V and 6 bases at J, with 20 bases between. The V gene's germline CDR1 is LNHDA and CDR2 SQIVND (reference sequence). In DNA form, the CDR3 reads TGTGCCAGTCACGGTGGCAGGTTTGAGAGTCAGCCCCAGCATTTT. The encoded protein is CASHGGRFESQPQHF.

V gene TRBV7-3 combines with J gene TRBJ2-1; 8 nucleotides line up with TRBD2. Germline V gene lookup returns CDR1 SGHTA and CDR2 FQGTGA. This CDR3 is 15 amino acids long. V shed 5 bases, J shed 4 bases, and the junction held 7 bases outside the gene matches. In nucleotides, the CDR3 is TGTGCCAGCAGCCTAGCGGGCCCGGGTTACAATGAGCAGTTCTTC. This translates into CASSLAGPGYNEQFF.